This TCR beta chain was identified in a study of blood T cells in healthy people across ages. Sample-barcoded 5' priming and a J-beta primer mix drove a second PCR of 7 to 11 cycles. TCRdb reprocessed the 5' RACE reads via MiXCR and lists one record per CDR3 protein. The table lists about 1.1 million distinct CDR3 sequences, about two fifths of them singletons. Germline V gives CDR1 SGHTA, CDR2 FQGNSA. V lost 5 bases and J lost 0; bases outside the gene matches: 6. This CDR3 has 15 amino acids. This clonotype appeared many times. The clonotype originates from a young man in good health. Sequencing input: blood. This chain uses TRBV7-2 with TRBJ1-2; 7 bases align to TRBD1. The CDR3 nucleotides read TGTGCCAGCAGCCGACGACAGGGAGCTAACTATGGCTACACCTTC. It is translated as CASSRRQGANYGYTF.